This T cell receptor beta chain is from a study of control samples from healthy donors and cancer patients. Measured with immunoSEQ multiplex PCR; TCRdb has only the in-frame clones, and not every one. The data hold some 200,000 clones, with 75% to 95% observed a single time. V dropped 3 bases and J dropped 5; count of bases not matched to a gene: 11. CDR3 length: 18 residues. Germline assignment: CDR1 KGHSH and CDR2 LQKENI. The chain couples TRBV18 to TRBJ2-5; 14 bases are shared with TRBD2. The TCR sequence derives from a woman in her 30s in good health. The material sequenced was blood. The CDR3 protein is CASSPPGLAGVRGETQYF. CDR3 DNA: TGTGCCAGCTCACCGCCGGGACTAGCGGGAGTTCGAGGGGAGACCCAGTACTTC.